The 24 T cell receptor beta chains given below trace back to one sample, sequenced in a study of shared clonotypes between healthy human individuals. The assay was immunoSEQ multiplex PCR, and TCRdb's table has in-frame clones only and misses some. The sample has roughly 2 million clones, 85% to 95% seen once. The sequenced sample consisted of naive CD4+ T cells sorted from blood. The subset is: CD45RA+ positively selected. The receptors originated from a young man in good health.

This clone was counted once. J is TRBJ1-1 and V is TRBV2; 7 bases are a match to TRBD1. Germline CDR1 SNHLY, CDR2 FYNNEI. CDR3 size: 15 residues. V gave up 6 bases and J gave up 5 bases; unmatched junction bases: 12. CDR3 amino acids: CASSAQGGAVTEAFF. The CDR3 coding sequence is TGTGCCAGCAGCGCCCAGGGGGGGGCGGTAACTGAAGCTTTCTTT.

The CDR3 DNA sequence: TGTGCCAGCAGTGACAACAGGGACACTGAAGCTTTCTTT. Amino acids: CASSDNRDTEAFF. This chain uses TRBV2 with TRBJ1-1; tentative D call: TRBD1 (6 bases). The V end lost 3 bases, the J end lost 3 bases, and 8 bases lay between the germline ends. The CDR3 covers 13 residues. Germline V gene sequence: CDR1 SNHLY, CDR2 FYNNEI.

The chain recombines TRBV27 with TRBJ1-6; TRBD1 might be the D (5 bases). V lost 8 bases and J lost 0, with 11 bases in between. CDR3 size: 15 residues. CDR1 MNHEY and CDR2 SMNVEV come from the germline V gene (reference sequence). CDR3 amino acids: CASAGSSSYNSPLHF. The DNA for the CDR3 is TGTGCCAGCGCAGGGTCCAGCTCCTATAATTCACCCCTCCACTTT.

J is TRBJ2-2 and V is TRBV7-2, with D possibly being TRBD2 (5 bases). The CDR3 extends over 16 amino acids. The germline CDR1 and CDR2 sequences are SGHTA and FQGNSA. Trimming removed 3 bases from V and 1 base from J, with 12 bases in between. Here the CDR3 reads CASSFLGVQNTGELFF. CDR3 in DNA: TGTGCCAGCAGCTTCCTCGGGGTGCAGAACACCGGGGAGCTGTTTTTT. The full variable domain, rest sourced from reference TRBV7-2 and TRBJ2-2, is GAGVSQSPSNKVTEKGKDVELRCDPISGHTALYWYRQSLGQGLEFLIYFQGNSAPDKSGLPSDRFSAERTGGSVSTLTIQRTQQEDSAVYLCASSFLGVQNTGELFFGEGSRLTVL.

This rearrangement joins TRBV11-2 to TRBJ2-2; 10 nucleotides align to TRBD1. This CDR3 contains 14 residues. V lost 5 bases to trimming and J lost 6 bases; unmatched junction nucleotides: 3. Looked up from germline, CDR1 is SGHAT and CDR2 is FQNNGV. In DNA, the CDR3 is TGTGCCAGCAGCCCCGGGACAGGGGCCGGGGAGCTGTTTTTT. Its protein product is CASSPGTGAGELFF. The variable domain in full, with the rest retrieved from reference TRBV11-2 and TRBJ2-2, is EAGVAQSPRYKIIEKRQSVAFWCNPISGHATLYWYQQILGQGPKLLIQFQNNGVVDDSQLPKDRFSAERLKGVDSTLKIQPAKLEDSAVYLCASSPGTGAGELFFGEGSRLTVL.

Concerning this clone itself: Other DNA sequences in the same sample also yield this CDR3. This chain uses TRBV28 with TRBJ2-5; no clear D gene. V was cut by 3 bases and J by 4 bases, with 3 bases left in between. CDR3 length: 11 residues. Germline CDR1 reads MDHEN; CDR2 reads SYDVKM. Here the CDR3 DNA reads TGTGCCAGCAGTTTCGCAGAGACCCAGTACTTC. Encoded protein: CASSFAETQYF.

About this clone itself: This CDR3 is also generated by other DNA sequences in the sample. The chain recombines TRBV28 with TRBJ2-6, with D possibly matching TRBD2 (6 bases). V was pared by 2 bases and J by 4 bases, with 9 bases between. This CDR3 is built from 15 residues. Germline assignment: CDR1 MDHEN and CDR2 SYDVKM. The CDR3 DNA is TGTGCCAGCAGTTTACCGGGGGACGGGGCCAACGTCCTGACTTTC. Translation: CASSLPGDGANVLTF.

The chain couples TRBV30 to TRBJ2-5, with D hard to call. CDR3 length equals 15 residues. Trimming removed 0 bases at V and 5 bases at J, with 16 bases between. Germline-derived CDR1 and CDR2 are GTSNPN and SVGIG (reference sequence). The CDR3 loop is CAWSVPHGGVETQYF. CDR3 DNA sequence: TGTGCCTGGAGTGTACCCCACGGTGGCGTGGAGACCCAGTACTTC.

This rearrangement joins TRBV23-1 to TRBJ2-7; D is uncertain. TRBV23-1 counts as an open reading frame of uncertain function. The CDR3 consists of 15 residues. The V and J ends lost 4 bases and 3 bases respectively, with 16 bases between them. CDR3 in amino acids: CASSLHPSSFYEQYF. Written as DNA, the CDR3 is TGCGCCAGCAGTCTTCATCCCTCTTCTTTCTACGAGCAGTACTTC.

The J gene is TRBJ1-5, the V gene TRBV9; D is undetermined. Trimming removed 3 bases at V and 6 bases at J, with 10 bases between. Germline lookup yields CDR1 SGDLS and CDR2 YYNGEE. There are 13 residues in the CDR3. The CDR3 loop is CASSGDERQPQHF. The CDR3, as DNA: TGTGCCAGCAGCGGCGACGAGCGTCAGCCCCAGCATTTT.

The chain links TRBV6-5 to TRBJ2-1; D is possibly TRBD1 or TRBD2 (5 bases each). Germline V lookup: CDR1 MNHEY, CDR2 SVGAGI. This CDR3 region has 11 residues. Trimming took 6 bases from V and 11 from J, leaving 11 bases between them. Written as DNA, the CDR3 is TGTGCCAGCAGGAGTCCGGGACAGCAGTTCTTC. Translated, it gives CASRSPGQQFF.

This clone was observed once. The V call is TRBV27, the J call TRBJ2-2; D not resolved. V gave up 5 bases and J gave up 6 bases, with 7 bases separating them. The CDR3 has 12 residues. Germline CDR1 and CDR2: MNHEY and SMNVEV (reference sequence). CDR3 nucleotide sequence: TGTGCCAGCAGTCGCGTCCCCGGGGAGCTGTTTTTT. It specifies CASSRVPGELFF.

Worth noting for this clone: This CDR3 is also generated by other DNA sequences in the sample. CDR3 region: CASSTTGGEQYF. CDR3 in DNA: TGTGCCAGCAGCACGACAGGGGGAGAGCAGTACTTC. J is TRBJ2-7 and V is TRBV28, with 9 nucleotides matching TRBD1. The CDR3 has 12 amino acids. Germline V gene data show CDR1 as MDHEN and CDR2 as SYDVKM. The V segment lost 6 bases and the J segment 7 bases; nucleotides outside the gene matches: 4.

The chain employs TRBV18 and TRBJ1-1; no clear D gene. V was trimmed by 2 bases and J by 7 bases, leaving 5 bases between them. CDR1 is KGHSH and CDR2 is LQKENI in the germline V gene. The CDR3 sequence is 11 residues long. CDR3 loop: CASSPGYEAFF. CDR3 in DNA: TGTGCCAGCTCACCAGGGTATGAAGCTTTCTTT.

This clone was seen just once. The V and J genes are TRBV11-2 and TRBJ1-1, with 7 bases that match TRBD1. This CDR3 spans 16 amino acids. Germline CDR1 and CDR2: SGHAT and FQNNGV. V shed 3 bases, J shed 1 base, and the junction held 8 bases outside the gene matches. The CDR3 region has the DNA TGTGCCAGCAGCTTCCGACAGGGAAGAGGGAACACTGAAGCTTTCTTT. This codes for CASSFRQGRGNTEAFF.

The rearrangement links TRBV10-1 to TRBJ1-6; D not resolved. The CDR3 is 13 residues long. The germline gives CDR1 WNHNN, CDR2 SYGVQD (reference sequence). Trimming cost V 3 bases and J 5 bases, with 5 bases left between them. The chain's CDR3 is CASSESHNSPLHF. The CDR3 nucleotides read TGCGCCAGCAGTGAATCCCATAATTCACCCCTCCACTTT.

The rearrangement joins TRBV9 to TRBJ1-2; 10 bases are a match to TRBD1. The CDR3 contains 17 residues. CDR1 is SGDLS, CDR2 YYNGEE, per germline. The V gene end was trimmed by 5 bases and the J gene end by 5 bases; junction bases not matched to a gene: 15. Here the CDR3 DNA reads TGTGCCAGCAGTTCGGACAGGGGGATCTCAGGAGGATATGGCTACACCTTC. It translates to CASSSDRGISGGYGYTF.

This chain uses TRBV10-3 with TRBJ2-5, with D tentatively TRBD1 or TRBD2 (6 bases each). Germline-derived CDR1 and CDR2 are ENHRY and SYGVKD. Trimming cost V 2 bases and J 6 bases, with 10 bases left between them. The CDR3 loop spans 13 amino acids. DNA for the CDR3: TGTGCCATCAGTGAGGTTGGGGGGCAGACCCAGTACTTC. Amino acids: CAISEVGGQTQYF.

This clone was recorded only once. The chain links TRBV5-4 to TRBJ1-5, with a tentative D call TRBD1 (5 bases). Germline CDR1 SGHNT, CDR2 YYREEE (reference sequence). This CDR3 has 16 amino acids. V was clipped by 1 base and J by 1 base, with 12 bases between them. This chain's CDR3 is CASSLTGANSNQPQHF. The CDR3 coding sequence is TGTGCCAGCAGCTTGACCGGGGCCAACAGCAATCAGCCCCAGCATTTT.

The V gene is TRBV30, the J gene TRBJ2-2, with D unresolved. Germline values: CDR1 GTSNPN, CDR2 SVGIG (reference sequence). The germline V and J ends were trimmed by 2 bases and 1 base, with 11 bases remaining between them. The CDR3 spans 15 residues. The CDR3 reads CAWSRTTLNTGELFF. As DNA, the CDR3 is TGTGCCTGGAGTAGGACCACACTGAACACCGGGGAGCTGTTTTTT.

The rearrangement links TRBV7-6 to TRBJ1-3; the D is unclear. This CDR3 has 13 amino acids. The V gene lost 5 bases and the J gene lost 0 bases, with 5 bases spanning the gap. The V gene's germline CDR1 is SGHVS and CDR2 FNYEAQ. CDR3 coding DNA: TGTGCCAGCAGCATAAGCTCTGGAAACACCATATATTTT. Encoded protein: CASSISSGNTIYF.

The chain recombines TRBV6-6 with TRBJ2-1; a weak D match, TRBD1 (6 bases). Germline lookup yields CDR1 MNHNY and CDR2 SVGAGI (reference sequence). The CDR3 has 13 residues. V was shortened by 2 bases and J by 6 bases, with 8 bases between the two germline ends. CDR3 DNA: TGTGCCAGCAGTTACCCACAGGGCAATGAGCAGTTCTTC. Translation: CASSYPQGNEQFF.

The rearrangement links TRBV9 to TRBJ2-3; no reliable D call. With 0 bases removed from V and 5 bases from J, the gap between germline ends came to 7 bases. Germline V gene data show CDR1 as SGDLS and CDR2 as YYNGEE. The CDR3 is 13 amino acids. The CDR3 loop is CASSVDGRDTQYF. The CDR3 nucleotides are TGTGCCAGCAGCGTAGACGGAAGAGATACGCAGTATTTT.

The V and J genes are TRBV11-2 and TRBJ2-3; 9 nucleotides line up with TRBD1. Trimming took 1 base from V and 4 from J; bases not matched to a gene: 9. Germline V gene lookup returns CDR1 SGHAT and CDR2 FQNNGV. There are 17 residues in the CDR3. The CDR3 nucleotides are TGTGCCAGCAGCTTAGGTAGTAGTGGACAGGGGTCAGATACGCAGTATTTT. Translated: CASSLGSSGQGSDTQYF. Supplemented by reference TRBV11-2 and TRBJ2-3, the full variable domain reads EAGVAQSPRYKIIEKRQSVAFWCNPISGHATLYWYQQILGQGPKLLIQFQNNGVVDDSQLPKDRFSAERLKGVDSTLKIQPAKLEDSAVYLCASSLGSSGQGSDTQYFGPGTRLTVL.